This record covers a single TCR beta chain. There are 13 residues in the CDR3. Germline CDR1 and CDR2: KGHDR and SFDVKD. The ends were cut back, 8 bases at V and 6 bases at J, with 16 bases in the middle. TCRdb independently ran MiXCR on the RT-PCR reads; one entry per CDR3 protein. Of more than 550,000 distinct CDR3 sequences in the sample, 12% to 15% were seen once. The TCR was taken from a female donor in good health, serving as a healthy control. V and J are TRBV24-1 and TRBJ2-7; perhaps TRBD1 as D (5 bases). The source material was memory CD4+ T cells from blood. The CDR3 sequence: CATMAWQGGEQYF. DNA for the CDR3: TGTGCCACCATGGCATGGCAGGGCGGCGAGCAGTACTTC.